What follows are 20 T cell receptor beta chains derived from one specimen sequenced in a study of blood T cell repertoires in COVID-19. Assay used: immunoSEQ multiplex PCR; TCRdb lists only in-frame clones, some missing. The sample comprises roughly 340,000 clones, 87% of which are singletons, and about 1.9% rests with the top ten. Sequenced input: PBMCs or T cells enriched from blood (not recorded which). Receptors were obtained from a man aged 40-49 years in a cohort exposed to, infected with or recovered from COVID-19 (not recorded which).

The J gene is TRBJ1-6, the V gene TRBV2, with 7 bases lining up with TRBD1. The CDR3 covers 12 residues. Germline CDR1 reads SNHLY; CDR2 reads FYNNEI. Trimming removed 9 bases from V and 5 bases from J; junction bases left unmatched: 1. CDR3 region: CASTGDNSPLHF. In DNA, the CDR3 is TGTGCCAGTACAGGGGATAATTCACCCCTCCACTTT. The entire variable domain, with the rest obtained from reference TRBV2 and TRBJ1-6, is as follows: EPEVTQTPSHQVTQMGQEVILRCVPISNHLYFYWYRQILGQKVEFLVSFYNNEISEKSEIFDDQFSVERPDGSNFTLKIRSTKLEDSAMYFCASTGDNSPLHFGNGTRLTVT.

The gene calls are TRBV9 and TRBJ1-6, with 9 bases lining up with TRBD1. There are 15 residues in the CDR3. Germline V gives CDR1 SGDLS, CDR2 YYNGEE. After removal of 0 bases from V and 9 bases from J, the junction contained 4 bases not matched to a gene. The CDR3, as DNA: TGTGCCAGCAGCGTAGGGGCGGACAGGGGTTCACCCCTCCACTTT. It yields the protein CASSVGADRGSPLHF.

This rearrangement joins TRBV5-1 to TRBJ2-1, with 7 bases identical to TRBD1. CDR1 SGHRS and CDR2 YFSETQ come from the germline V gene. V shed 1 base and J 4 bases; nucleotides not matched to a gene: 8. The length of the CDR3 is 16 residues. The CDR3 sequence: CASSLRQGNTYNEQFF. CDR3 in DNA: TGCGCCAGCAGCTTGAGACAGGGAAACACTTACAATGAGCAGTTCTTC.

The rearrangement links TRBV5-1 to TRBJ1-2; tentatively, D is TRBD1 (6 bases). Trimming cost V 0 bases and J 6 bases, with 12 bases left between them. CDR1 is SGHRS, CDR2 YFSETQ, per germline. The CDR3 runs 14 residues. DNA for the CDR3: TGCGCCAGCAGCTTGGCCACAGGGAGGGATGGCTACACCTTC. This sequence encodes CASSLATGRDGYTF.

This clone was observed a few times. The J gene is TRBJ1-1, the V gene TRBV3-1 (or the pseudogene TRBV3-2); D remains unclear. This CDR3 is built from 13 residues. Germline CDR1 and CDR2: LGHDT and YNNKEL (reference sequence). V was cut by 1 base and J by 3 bases, with 6 bases left in between. CDR3 residues: CASSQVLYTEAFF. The CDR3 DNA follows: TGTGCCAGCAGCCAAGTCTTGTACACTGAAGCTTTCTTT.

The chain joins TRBV5-1 to TRBJ2-2; D remains ambiguous. The CDR3 contains 15 residues. Germline V gene data show CDR1 as SGHRS and CDR2 as YFSETQ. V dropped 4 bases and J dropped 0 bases, with 10 bases sitting between them. Written as DNA, the CDR3 is TGCGCCAGCAGCCTAGGAACACCGAACACCGGGGAGCTGTTTTTT. Its protein is CASSLGTPNTGELFF. The full variable domain, with the rest looked up from reference TRBV5-1 and TRBJ2-2, is KAGVTQTPRYLIKTRGQQVTLSCSPISGHRSVSWYQQTPGQGLQFLFEYFSETQRNKGNFPGRFSGRQFSNSRSEMNVSTLELGDSALYLCASSLGTPNTGELFFGEGSRLTVL.

V and J are TRBV30 and TRBJ2-5, with 8 bases fitting TRBD2. Germline V lookup: CDR1 GTSNPN, CDR2 SVGIG (reference sequence). The CDR3 consists of 13 residues. Trimming removed 8 bases from V and 5 bases from J; junction bases left unmatched: 10. The CDR3 reads CAVTGAGAETQYF. As DNA, the CDR3 is TGTGCCGTCACCGGAGCGGGAGCGGAGACCCAGTACTTC.

The CDR3 is CASSSRTSGSRTDTQYF. As DNA, the CDR3 is TGTGCCAGCAGCTCAAGGACTAGCGGGAGTCGCACAGATACGCAGTATTTT. The chain joins TRBV9 to TRBJ2-3; TRBD2 agrees at 13 bases. The CDR3 is 17 residues long. V was pared by 4 bases and J by 1 base, with 6 bases of the junction left unmatched. The V gene's germline CDR1 is SGDLS and CDR2 YYNGEE.

In this sample, this clone turned up a few times. The chain carries TRBV19 and TRBJ2-1, with TRBD2 matching over 9 bases. Losses at the gene ends were 3 bases for V and 6 bases for J; bases not matched to a gene: 6. CDR3 length equals 15 residues. Germline CDR1 and CDR2: LNHDA and SQIVND (reference sequence). The CDR3 region is CASSMGGLASNEQFF. For the CDR3, the DNA is TGTGCCAGTAGTATGGGGGGACTAGCTTCCAATGAGCAGTTCTTC.

The chain carries TRBV3-1 (or the pseudogene TRBV3-2) and TRBJ1-3, with 9 bases identical to TRBD1. CDR1 is LGHDT, CDR2 YNNKEL, per germline (reference sequence). J was trimmed by 6 bases and V by 1 base; bases with no gene match: 1. The CDR3 spans 14 residues. CDR3 coding DNA: TGTGCCAGCAGCCAAGGGACAGGGGTAAACACCATATATTTT. Its protein product is CASSQGTGVNTIYF.

This clone has more than one count but fewer than ten. The chain has TRBV18 and TRBJ2-1; 9 bases are shared with TRBD2. The ends lost 5 bases at V and 2 bases at J; junction bases unmatched: 4. From germline, CDR1 is KGHSH and CDR2 LQKENI. CDR3 length equals 15 residues. CDR3 residues: CASSEGLAPYNEQFF. In DNA form, the CDR3 reads TGTGCCAGCTCAGAGGGACTAGCTCCCTACAATGAGCAGTTCTTC. The complete variable domain, with remaining parts taken from reference TRBV18 and TRBJ2-1, reads NAGVMQNPRHLVRRRGQEARLRCSPMKGHSHVYWYRQLPEEGLKFMVYLQKENIIDESGMPKERFSAEFPKEGPSILRIQQVVRGDSAAYFCASSEGLAPYNEQFFGPGTRLTVL.

V gene TRBV29-1 combines with J gene TRBJ2-1; TRBD2 matches 7 bases. The V and J ends lost 3 bases and 8 bases, in that order; junction bases with no gene match: 10. Germline lookup yields CDR1 SQVTM and CDR2 ANQGSEA. The CDR3 is 14 amino acids. CDR3 sequence: CSVDSGLLRDEQFF. DNA for the CDR3: TGCAGCGTTGATAGCGGGCTCCTTAGGGATGAGCAGTTCTTC.

The V and J genes are TRBV5-1 and TRBJ2-5; 12 bases line up with TRBD2. Trimming removed 1 base from V and 2 bases from J; junction bases left unmatched: 9. CDR1 is SGHRS and CDR2 is YFSETQ in the germline V gene. The CDR3 contains 18 residues. The CDR3 reads CASSLSPSGRGRQETQYF. The CDR3 DNA sequence: TGCGCCAGCAGCTTGTCCCCTAGCGGGAGGGGTAGGCAAGAGACCCAGTACTTC. Complete variable domain (other parts from reference TRBV5-1 and TRBJ2-5): KAGVTQTPRYLIKTRGQQVTLSCSPISGHRSVSWYQQTPGQGLQFLFEYFSETQRNKGNFPGRFSGRQFSNSRSEMNVSTLELGDSALYLCASSLSPSGRGRQETQYFGPGTRLLVL.

This chain links TRBV15 with TRBJ2-3, with TRBD2 matching 7 bases. Germline CDR1 LNHNV, CDR2 YYDKDF (reference sequence). The length of the CDR3 is 15 residues. The V gene end was trimmed by 3 bases and the J gene end by 6 bases; junction bases not matched to a gene: 9. CDR3 residues: CATSSGAGAWDTQYF. The CDR3 region has the DNA TGTGCCACCAGCAGTGGCGCGGGAGCCTGGGATACGCAGTATTTT. The full variable domain, its missing parts supplied by reference TRBV15 and TRBJ2-3, is DAMVIQNPRYQVTQFGKPVTLSCSQTLNHNVMYWYQQKSSQAPKLLFHYYDKDFNNEADTPDNFQSRRPNTSFCFLDIRSPGLGDTAMYLCATSSGAGAWDTQYFGPGTRLTVL.

The V gene is TRBV5-1, the J gene TRBJ2-5; a weak D match, TRBD1 (5 bases). V dropped 1 base and J dropped 1 base, with 8 bases sitting between them. Germline CDR1 and CDR2: SGHRS and YFSETQ. The length of the CDR3 is 14 residues. The CDR3 DNA reads TGCGCCAGCAGCTTGCCGGACACCCAAGAGACCCAGTACTTC. Translating it yields CASSLPDTQETQYF.

This clone has a single count. V and J are TRBV7-8 and TRBJ2-7; possibly TRBD1 for D (5 bases). The CDR3 contains 15 residues. Per germline, CDR1 SGHVS and CDR2 FQNEAQ. Trimming shortened V by 4 bases and J by 0 bases, and 13 bases separated the two germline ends. CDR3 sequence: CASSSTGFLSYEQYF. CDR3 DNA sequence: TGTGCCAGCAGCTCAACAGGTTTCCTCTCCTACGAGCAGTACTTC.

V and J are TRBV18 and TRBJ1-4, with D hard to call. This CDR3 has 12 residues. Germline CDR1 and CDR2: KGHSH and LQKENI. With 3 bases removed from V and 6 bases from J, the gap between germline ends came to 5 bases. The CDR3 DNA follows: TGTGCCAGCTCACCGAGCTATGAAAAACTGTTTTTT. Its protein product is CASSPSYEKLFF. Filled out from reference TRBV18 and TRBJ1-4, the complete variable domain reads NAGVMQNPRHLVRRRGQEARLRCSPMKGHSHVYWYRQLPEEGLKFMVYLQKENIIDESGMPKERFSAEFPKEGPSILRIQQVVRGDSAAYFCASSPSYEKLFFGSGTQLSVL.

This chain connects TRBV5-1 to TRBJ2-7; 9 bases map to TRBD2. Per germline, CDR1 SGHRS and CDR2 YFSETQ. CDR3 size: 16 residues. Losses at the gene ends were 1 base for V and 4 bases for J; bases not matched to a gene: 9. CDR3 region: CASSLPGISGRYEQYF. The CDR3, as DNA: TGCGCCAGCAGCTTGCCGGGAATTAGCGGGAGATACGAGCAGTACTTC.

The gene calls are TRBV5-1 and TRBJ1-1, with D unclear. CDR3 length: 14 amino acids. Trimming removed 1 base at V and 4 bases at J, with 11 bases between. Looked up from germline, CDR1 is SGHRS and CDR2 is YFSETQ. CDR3 in amino acids: CASSLYEVSTEAFF. For the CDR3, the DNA is TGCGCCAGCAGCTTGTATGAGGTCAGCACTGAAGCTTTCTTT.

This clone was counted between two and nine times. The V and J genes are TRBV25-1 and TRBJ2-7, with 8 bases matching TRBD2. The CDR3 has 15 residues. The germline CDR1 and CDR2 sequences are MGHDK and SYGVNS. Unmatched junction bases numbered 14, after V lost 10 bases and J lost 3 bases. The CDR3 DNA follows: TGTGCCACCGAAAGGGGAGGTAGCGGGAACTACGAGCAGTACTTC. Encoded protein: CATERGGSGNYEQYF.